Sequencing of this T cell receptor beta chain was carried out in a study of T cells in Graves' hyperthyroidism and ophthalmopathy. Study findings and constraints: Through a model of 13 V-J features, ophthalmopathy was separated from stable hyperthyroidism.

Trimming removed 2 bases from V and 5 bases from J, with 16 bases in between. Germline V gene lookup returns CDR1 SNHLY and CDR2 FYNNEI. CDR3 length equals 16 residues. RNA transcripts were the template for amplifying TCR beta CDR3 regions. A set of HTBI primers served as the primers for a first-round RT-PCR of the TCR CDR3. From the multiplex PCR reads, TCRdb called clonotypes with MiXCR, one entry per CDR3 protein. The data show a few hundred thousand distinct CDR3 sequences, under 15% seen once. This clonotype was observed many times. Its antigen is not known. J is TRBJ2-1 and V is TRBV2; possible D gene TRBD1, 5 bases. The material sequenced was blood. This TCR came from a woman aged 30 to 39 with Graves' hyperthyroidism. The CDR3 here is CASSEWGRDVDNEQFF. CDR3 DNA sequence: TGTGCCAGCAGTGAATGGGGCAGGGATGTCGACAATGAGCAGTTCTTC.